One T cell receptor (beta chain) is described in this entry. This entry comes from a study of blood T cell repertoires in COVID-19. At the level of the study: PBMCs, B-cell-depleted T cells, or T cells provided the cDNA or gDNA that made up the material.

This table comes from immunoSEQ multiplex PCR, and its TCRdb copy is limited to in-frame clones, with some not included. Of over 200,000 clones in the sample, 83% were seen once. With V trimmed by 5 bases and J by 6 bases, 16 bases remained unmatched. CDR3 length: 18 residues. Germline lookup yields CDR1 SGHTA and CDR2 FQGTGA. V is TRBV7-3 and J is TRBJ2-1, with 10 positions matching TRBD2. Source material: peripheral blood. The source is a woman aged 30 to 39 with COVID-19, enrolled during active disease. CDR3 sequence (DNA): TGTGCCAGCAGCCTATTTCTAGCGGGGGTCTCCTTTTCCAATGAGCAGTTCTTC. This gives the protein CASSLFLAGVSFSNEQFF.